This TCR beta chain was sequenced in a study of blood T cell repertoires in COVID-19. Whole-study context: PBMCs, B-cell-depleted T cells, or T cells were the source of the cDNA or gDNA that made up the material.

The protocol was immunoSEQ multiplex PCR, while the TCRdb copy is restricted to in-frame clones and leaves out a portion. The sample has 300,000 to 400,000 clones, roughly 90% seen once. The CDR3 is 17 amino acids. The germline CDR1 and CDR2 sequences are SGHVS and FNYEAQ. Trimming removed 5 bases at V and 0 bases at J, with 18 bases between. The chain employs TRBV7-6 and TRBJ2-3; D possibly corresponds to TRBD2 (7 bases). Sequenced: peripheral blood. The TCR sequence derives from a woman younger than 45 with COVID-19, enrolled during active disease. This chain's CDR3 is CASSPRGAASSTDTQYF. The DNA of the CDR3 is TGTGCCAGCAGCCCTCGGGGGGCGGCCTCTAGCACAGATACGCAGTATTTT.